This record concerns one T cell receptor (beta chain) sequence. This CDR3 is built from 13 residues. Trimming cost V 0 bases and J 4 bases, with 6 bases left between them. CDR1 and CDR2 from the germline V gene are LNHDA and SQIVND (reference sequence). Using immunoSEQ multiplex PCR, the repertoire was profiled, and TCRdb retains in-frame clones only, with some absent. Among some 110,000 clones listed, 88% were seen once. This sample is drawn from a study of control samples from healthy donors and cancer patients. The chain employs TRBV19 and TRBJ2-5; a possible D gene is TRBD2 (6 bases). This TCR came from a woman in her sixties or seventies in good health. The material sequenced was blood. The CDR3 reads CASSIDGGETQYF. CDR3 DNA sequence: TGTGCCAGTAGTATAGACGGGGGAGAGACCCAGTACTTC.